Following are 8 T cell receptor beta chains from one sample sequenced in a study of blood T cell repertoires in COVID-19. The method was immunoSEQ multiplex PCR; TCRdb's version includes in-frame clones alone and lacks a portion of them. The sample holds tens of thousands of clones, about 90% seen once. Sequences were obtained from peripheral blood. Every receptor here comes from a human donor in a cohort sampled during active COVID-19.

This chain joins TRBV18 and TRBJ2-7; tentative D call: TRBD2 (5 bases). The germline V gene encodes CDR1 KGHSH and CDR2 LQKENI. This CDR3 has 15 residues. Between the trimmed V and J ends, which lost 3 bases and 4 bases, there was a span of 16 bases. The DNA for the CDR3 is TGTGCCAGCTCACCCACCCGGGATCACCTATACGAGCAGTACTTC. The encoded protein is CASSPTRDHLYEQYF. The full variable domain, its missing parts supplied by reference TRBV18 and TRBJ2-7, is NAGVMQNPRHLVRRRGQEARLRCSPMKGHSHVYWYRQLPEEGLKFMVYLQKENIIDESGMPKERFSAEFPKEGPSILRIQQVVRGDSAAYFCASSPTRDHLYEQYFGPGTRLTVT.

V and J are TRBV28 and TRBJ1-5; tentatively, D is TRBD1 (5 bases). V lost 4 bases to trimming and J lost 3 bases, with 10 bases between them. This CDR3 comprises 14 residues. Germline V gene lookup returns CDR1 MDHEN and CDR2 SYDVKM. CDR3 coding DNA: TGTGCCAGCAGTTCAAGACAGCTCAATCAGCCCCAGCATTTT. Protein: CASSSRQLNQPQHF.

V is TRBV7-2 and J is TRBJ1-4, with 8 bases that match TRBD1. The germline V gene has CDR1 SGHTA and CDR2 FQGNSA. The CDR3 runs 17 residues. Trimming took 4 bases from V and 8 from J; bases not matched to a gene: 15. CDR3 residues: CASSSGQGIHRGEKLFF. Written as DNA, the CDR3 is TGTGCCAGCAGCTCAGGACAGGGTATACATCGGGGAGAAAAACTGTTTTTT.

The chain carries TRBV4-1 and TRBJ2-7; maybe TRBD1 (5 bases). The CDR3 consists of 15 residues. CDR1 and CDR2 (germline): MGHRA, YSYEKL. Trimming removed 1 base at V and 1 base at J, with 11 bases between. The CDR3 loop reads CASSQVQTGSYEQYF. The CDR3 region has the DNA TGCGCCAGCAGCCAAGTTCAAACAGGTTCCTACGAGCAGTACTTC.

The gene calls are TRBV7-6 and TRBJ1-4; TRBD1 matches at 10 bases. With V trimmed by 6 bases and J by 4 bases, 2 bases remained unmatched. There are 14 residues in the CDR3. The V gene's germline CDR1 is SGHVS and CDR2 FNYEAQ. CDR3 nucleotide sequence: TGTGCCAGCAGACGGACAGGGGGTAATGAAAAACTGTTTTTT. As protein: CASRRTGGNEKLFF.

The CDR3 sequence is CSVNRGRGGELFF. Here the CDR3 DNA reads TGCAGCGTTAACAGGGGGCGGGGCGGGGAGCTGTTTTTT. This chain links TRBV29-1 with TRBJ2-2, with 9 bases that match TRBD1. The germline gives CDR1 SQVTM, CDR2 ANQGSEA. Trimming took 5 bases from V and 7 from J; bases not matched to a gene: 5. The CDR3 covers 13 residues.

This chain connects TRBV7-9 to TRBJ2-1; unclear D gene. The V gene's germline CDR1 is SEHNR and CDR2 FQNEAQ (reference sequence). This CDR3 has 13 residues. V lost 5 bases, J lost 4 bases, and 9 bases lay in between. The CDR3 DNA sequence: TGTGCCAGCAGCCCGTCTAATTACAATGAGCAGTTCTTC. Its protein product is CASSPSNYNEQFF.

This chain links TRBV28 with TRBJ2-5; 10 positions match TRBD1. Trimming cost V 3 bases and J 5 bases; bases outside gene matches: 3. Germline assignment: CDR1 MDHEN and CDR2 SYDVKM. The CDR3 runs 14 residues. This CDR3 reads CASSFRDRGETQYF. The CDR3 bases are TGTGCCAGCAGTTTTAGGGACAGGGGTGAGACCCAGTACTTC.